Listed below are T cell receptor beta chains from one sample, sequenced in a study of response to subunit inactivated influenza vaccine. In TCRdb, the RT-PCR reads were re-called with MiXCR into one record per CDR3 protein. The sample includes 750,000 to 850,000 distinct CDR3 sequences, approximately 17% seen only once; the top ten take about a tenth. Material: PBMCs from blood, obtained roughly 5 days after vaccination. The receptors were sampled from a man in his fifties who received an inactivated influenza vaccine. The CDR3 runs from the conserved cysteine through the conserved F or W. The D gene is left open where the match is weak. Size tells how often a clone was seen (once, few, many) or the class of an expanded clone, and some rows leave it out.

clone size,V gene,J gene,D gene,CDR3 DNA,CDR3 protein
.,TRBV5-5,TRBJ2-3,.,TGTGCCAGCAGCCCCCACCAGAGAGATACGCAGTATTTT,CASSPHQRDTQYF
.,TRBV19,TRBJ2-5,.,TGTGCCAGTAGTCCTAGAGGTCGGGACCAAGAGACCCAGTACTTC,CASSPRGRDQETQYF
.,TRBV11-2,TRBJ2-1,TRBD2,TGTGCCAGCAGCCAAACCGGGACTAGCGGGAGGGCCCACAATGAGCAGTTCTTC,CASSQTGTSGRAHNEQFF
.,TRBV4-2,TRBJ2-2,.,TGTGCCAGCAGCCACGGAGCCTCTTACATCCGAGGGGCCGGGGAGCTGTTTTTT,CASSHGASYIRGAGELFF
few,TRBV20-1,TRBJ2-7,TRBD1,TGCAGTGCTAGATCCTCCGGGACAGACCCACCGGGCTACTTC,CSARSSGTDPPGYF
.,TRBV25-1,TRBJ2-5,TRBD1,TGTGCCAGCAGTGTAACGACAGGGGGCGGGGAGACCCAGTACTTC,CASSVTTGGGETQYF
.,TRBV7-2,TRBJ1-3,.,TGTGCCAGCAGCTTAGCCGGGGACTCTGGAAACACCATATATTTT,CASSLAGDSGNTIYF
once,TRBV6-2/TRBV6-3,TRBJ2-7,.,TGTGCCAGCAGCAGACGGGTGCAGGGGGGATCTAGCTCCTACGAGCAGTACTTC,CASSRRVQGGSSSYEQYF
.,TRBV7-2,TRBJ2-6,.,TGTGCCAGCAGCATATCTGGGGCCAACGTCCTGACTTTC,CASSISGANVLTF
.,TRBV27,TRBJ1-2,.,TGTGCCAGCAGTTTGATCGGAGCAGGACCCGATTTCCGGGGCTACACCTTC,CASSLIGAGPDFRGYTF
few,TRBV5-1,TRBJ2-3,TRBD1,TGCGCCAGCCAGACAGGGGTAAGAGATACGCAGTATTTT,CASQTGVRDTQYF
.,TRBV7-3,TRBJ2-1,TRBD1,TGTGCCAGCAGCTTAAGCGGGCCACGGGACAGTGAGCAGTTCTTC,CASSLSGPRDSEQFF
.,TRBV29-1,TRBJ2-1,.,TGCAGCGTTGCAGGTGTCCTAACCTACAATGAGCAGTTCTTC,CSVAGVLTYNEQFF
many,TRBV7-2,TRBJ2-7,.,TGTGCCAGCAGCTTATCCTACTCCTACGAGCAGTACTTC,CASSLSYSYEQYF
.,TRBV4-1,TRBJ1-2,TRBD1,TGCGCCAGCAGCCAAAAGACAGGGGGCTCCTATGGCTACACCTTC,CASSQKTGGSYGYTF
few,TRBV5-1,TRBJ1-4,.,TGCGCCAGCAGCGGGACCGGGACCGGCGGTGAAAAACTGTTTTTT,CASSGTGTGGEKLFF
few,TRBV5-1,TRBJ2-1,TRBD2,TGCGCCAGCAGCTTGGTTTTGGCTAGCGGCAACAATGAGCAGTTCTTC,CASSLVLASGNNEQFF
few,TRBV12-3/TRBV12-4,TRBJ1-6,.,TGTGCCAGCAGCTGGGGTATAGGTAATTCACCCCTCCACTTT,CASSWGIGNSPLHF
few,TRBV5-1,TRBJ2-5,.,TGCGCCAGCACCCCGGGACTCTGGCCAGAGACCCAGTACTTC,CASTPGLWPETQYF
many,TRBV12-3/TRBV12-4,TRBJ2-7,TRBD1,TGTGCCAGCAGTTTCCGGGACAGGGGCTACGAGCAGTACTTC,CASSFRDRGYEQYF
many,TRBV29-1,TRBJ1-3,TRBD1,TGCAGCGCTTTACAGGGGTCAGGAAACACCATATATTTT,CSALQGSGNTIYF
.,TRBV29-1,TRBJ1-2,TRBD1,TGCAGCGTTGACCGGACAGGGGATGGCTACACCTTC,CSVDRTGDGYTF
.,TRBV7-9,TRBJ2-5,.,TGTGCCAGCAGCCTCCAAATTAGCCGCACTCCGGGGGAGACCCAGTACTTC,CASSLQISRTPGETQYF
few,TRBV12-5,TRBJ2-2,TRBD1,TGTGCTAGTGGTAGACAGGGAGCCGGGGAGCTGTTTTTT,CASGRQGAGELFF
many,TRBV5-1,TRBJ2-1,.,TGCGCCAGCAGCCCAGGAAACTCCTACAATGAGCAGTTCTTC,CASSPGNSYNEQFF
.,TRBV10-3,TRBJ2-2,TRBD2,TGTGCCACCTCGGCCAGCGGGGGCGCGAACACCGGGGAGCTGTTTTTT,CATSASGGANTGELFF
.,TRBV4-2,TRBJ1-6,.,TGTGCCAGCAGCCAAGATATGGGACGGCTATATTCACCCCTCCACTTT,CASSQDMGRLYSPLHF
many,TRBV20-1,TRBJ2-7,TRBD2,TGCAGTATGAAGACTAGCACCTACTACGAGCAGTACTTC,CSMKTSTYYEQYF
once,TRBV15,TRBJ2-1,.,TGTACCACCAGCAGGACCGGGACTTTCAACAATGAGCAGTTCTTC,CTTSRTGTFNNEQFF
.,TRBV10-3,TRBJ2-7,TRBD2,TGTGCCATCACGGAGCGGGGGGGCTACGAGCAGTACTTC,CAITERGGYEQYF
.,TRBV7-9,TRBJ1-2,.,TGTGCCAGCAGCTTATCGGGACTGGACAGACTTAACTATGGCTACACCTTC,CASSLSGLDRLNYGYTF
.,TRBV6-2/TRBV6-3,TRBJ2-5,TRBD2,TGTGCCAGCAGTTACCCCCCGACTAGCGGGAGGGCCGAGACCCAGTACTTC,CASSYPPTSGRAETQYF
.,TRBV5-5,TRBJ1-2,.,TGTGCCAGCAGCTTGACCCCGACAGATACATTATATGGCTACACCTTC,CASSLTPTDTLYGYTF
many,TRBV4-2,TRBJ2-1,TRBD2,TGTGCCAGCAGCCAAGTTGGCCTAGCGGGAGAGGGTGATGAGCAGTTCTTC,CASSQVGLAGEGDEQFF